Each of the 23 T cell receptor beta chains below was sequenced from the same sample in a study of shared clonotypes between healthy human individuals. Repertoires were generated with immunoSEQ multiplex PCR, while TCRdb's copy carries only in-frame clones and drops some. This table has roughly 1,500,000 clones, around 98% appearing once. The sequencing input was naive CD4+ T cells sorted from blood. Documented subset: CD45RA+ positively selected. The origin of the receptors is a man aged 30 to 45 in good health.

The chain is built from TRBV6-6 and TRBJ2-1; D may be TRBD1 or TRBD2 (5 bases each). The CDR3 spans 14 residues. V lost 6 bases and J lost 4, with 13 bases in between. CDR1 MNHNY and CDR2 SVGAGI come from the germline V gene (reference sequence). The CDR3 nucleotides are TGTGCCAGCAGGACCCGGGACGGATACAATGAGCAGTTCTTC. Encoded protein: CASRTRDGYNEQFF.

This chain links TRBV10-3 with TRBJ2-3, with TRBD2 identical over 8 bases. Germline CDR1 ENHRY, CDR2 SYGVKD. The CDR3 loop spans 17 amino acids. V was clipped by 0 bases and J by 3 bases; unmatched bases: 8. This CDR3 is CAISESYREGQTDTQYF. In DNA, the CDR3 is TGTGCCATCAGTGAGTCGTATCGGGAGGGCCAAACAGATACGCAGTATTTT.

The V call is TRBV7-2, the J call TRBJ2-5; 7 bases agree with TRBD1. The V and J ends lost 2 bases and 3 bases, in that order; junction bases with no gene match: 9. Germline CDR1 and CDR2: SGHTA and FQGNSA. This CDR3 region has 16 residues. As DNA, the CDR3 is TGTGCCAGCAGCTTATCAACCGGGACAGCTGAAGAGACCCAGTACTTC. Its protein product is CASSLSTGTAEETQYF.

This clone appeared once. The chain links TRBV28 to TRBJ2-7, with D unresolved. Germline-derived CDR1 and CDR2 are MDHEN and SYDVKM. This CDR3 spans 15 amino acids. V was clipped by 5 bases and J by 4 bases, with 18 bases between them. CDR3 residues: CASSPPGPIGYEQYF. The CDR3, as DNA: TGTGCCAGCAGTCCCCCCGGACCAATTGGGTACGAGCAGTACTTC. Full variable domain (remainder filled in from reference TRBV28 and TRBJ2-7): DVKVTQSSRYLVKRTGEKVFLECVQDMDHENMFWYRQDPGLGLRLIYFSYDVKMKEKGDIPEGYSVSREKKERFSLILESASTNQTSMYLCASSPPGPIGYEQYFGPGTRLTVT.

The CDR3 here is CASSQKGPEKTQYF. The DNA for the CDR3 is TGCGCCAGCAGCCAAAAGGGACCGGAAAAGACCCAGTACTTC. This chain connects TRBV5-1 to TRBJ2-5; D is perhaps TRBD1 or TRBD2 (5 bases each). V lost 4 bases and J 6 bases, leaving 16 bases between the germline ends. Looked up from germline, CDR1 is SGHRS and CDR2 is YFSETQ. The CDR3 is 14 amino acids.

The V gene is TRBV5-6, the J gene TRBJ1-1; D not resolved. Germline V gives CDR1 SGHDT, CDR2 YYEEEE. CDR3 length: 15 residues. Trimming took off 0 bases at V and 3 bases at J, with 12 bases between the two ends. The CDR3: CASSLAARSHTEAFF. CDR3 DNA: TGTGCCAGCAGCTTGGCGGCCCGTTCTCACACTGAAGCTTTCTTT.

This chain links TRBV5-1 with TRBJ2-1, with a weak D call TRBD2 (6 bases). Germline V gives CDR1 SGHRS, CDR2 YFSETQ. Trimming left V 5 bases short and J 4 bases short, with 16 bases between. This CDR3 spans 15 amino acids. CDR3 coding DNA: TGCGCCAGCAGACCCTCGGGTGGAGGGTACAATGAGCAGTTCTTC. This codes for CASRPSGGGYNEQFF.

The chain combines TRBV29-1 with TRBJ2-2; TRBD1 might be the D (6 bases). This CDR3 is 13 amino acids long. The V gene lost 4 bases and the J gene lost 2 bases, with 8 bases spanning the gap. The germline gives CDR1 SQVTM, CDR2 ANQGSEA. CDR3 DNA: TGCAGCGTTGCAGGGGTAAACACCGGGGAGCTGTTTTTT. It yields the protein CSVAGVNTGELFF.

This clone has only one observation. The V gene is TRBV5-4, the J gene TRBJ2-4, with 12 bases identical to TRBD2. There are 19 residues in the CDR3. Germline loops: CDR1 SGHNT, CDR2 YYREEE (reference sequence). The V gene end was trimmed by 0 bases and the J gene end by 7 bases; junction bases not matched to a gene: 14. The CDR3 DNA sequence: TGTGCCAGCAGCTTGGCGGGGGCTAGCGGGAGGGCCGTGGGGAACATTCAGTACTTC. Protein sequence: CASSLAGASGRAVGNIQYF.

The J gene is TRBJ1-3, the V gene TRBV21-1; no check of the table's D call, TRBD1, against the DNA was made. TRBV21-1 is annotated as a pseudogene. The CDR3 loop spans 16 amino acids. As DNA, the CDR3 is TGTGCCAGCAGCAAAGGGCCAGGGCGAGCGGGAAACACCATATATTTT. Amino acids: CASSKGPGRAGNTIYF.

The gene calls are TRBV23-1 and TRBJ2-7; 12 bases line up with TRBD2. TRBV23-1 is identified as an open reading frame with a role that is uncertain. V gave up 4 bases and J gave up 4 bases; unmatched junction bases: 8. This CDR3 has 16 residues. The CDR3 region is CASSLPTSGSTYEQYF. CDR3 coding DNA: TGCGCCAGCAGTCTTCCGACTAGCGGGAGTACATACGAGCAGTACTTC.

The V gene is TRBV9, the J gene TRBJ1-2; maybe TRBD1 (5 bases). The CDR3 extends over 13 amino acids. With 0 bases removed from V and 4 bases from J, the gap between germline ends came to 7 bases. Germline values: CDR1 SGDLS, CDR2 YYNGEE. This chain's CDR3 is CASSVGRGYGYTF. DNA for the CDR3: TGTGCCAGCAGCGTAGGGAGGGGCTATGGCTACACCTTC.

The chain employs TRBV4-3 and TRBJ2-3; either TRBD1 or TRBD2 may supply D (6 bases each). V was clipped by 5 bases and J by 5 bases, with 20 bases between them. Per germline, CDR1 LGHNA and CDR2 YSLEER. The CDR3 spans 16 residues. CDR3 nucleotides: TGCGCCAGCAGCTCCCTCCCCTGGGGGGCAGGAGATACGCAGTATTTT. It yields the protein CASSSLPWGAGDTQYF.

This sequence joins TRBV10-2 and TRBJ2-1, with 7 bases aligning to TRBD1. V was pared by 4 bases and J by 0 bases, with 12 bases of the junction left unmatched. The length of the CDR3 is 18 residues. Germline V gives CDR1 WSHSY, CDR2 SAAADI. The CDR3 nucleotides are TGCGCCAGCAGTGCGGGACAGATGATACTTAGCTCCTACAATGAGCAGTTCTTC. It is translated as CASSAGQMILSSYNEQFF.

The J gene is TRBJ2-3, the V gene TRBV4-1, with unresolved D. CDR1 and CDR2 (germline): MGHRA, YSYEKL. The V and J ends lost 2 bases and 4 bases respectively, with 13 bases between them. The CDR3 runs 15 residues. DNA of the CDR3: TGCGCCAGCAGCCAACGTTTTGTGGGCGCAGATACGCAGTATTTT. Protein product: CASSQRFVGADTQYF.

The rearrangement links TRBV5-1 to TRBJ2-7; 9 bases fit TRBD2. V was clipped by 2 bases and J by 5 bases; unmatched bases: 5. Looked up from germline, CDR1 is SGHRS and CDR2 is YFSETQ. The CDR3 sequence is 14 residues long. CDR3 region: CASSFGTSNHEQYF. CDR3 DNA: TGCGCCAGCAGCTTCGGGACTAGCAACCACGAGCAGTACTTC.

In regard to this clone: This same CDR3 is encoded by further DNA sequences in the sample. CDR3 DNA sequence: TGTGCCAGCAGCTTAGCGCTCTCCGGGAGCTCCTACGAGCAGTACTTC. It encodes CASSLALSGSSYEQYF. The chain recombines TRBV7-9 with TRBJ2-7; D is possibly TRBD2 (6 bases). Between the trimmed V and J ends, which lost 0 bases and 0 bases, there was a span of 12 bases. This CDR3 is built from 16 residues. Germline-derived CDR1 and CDR2 are SEHNR and FQNEAQ (reference sequence). Variable domain in full (rest from reference TRBV7-9 and TRBJ2-7): DTGVSQNPRHKITKRGQNVTFRCDPISEHNRLYWYRQTLGQGPEFLTYFQNEAQLEKSRLLSDRFSAERPKGSFSTLEIQRTEQGDSAMYLCASSLALSGSSYEQYFGPGTRLTVT.

The CDR3 loop is CASSLSGQQETQYF. The CDR3 bases are TGTGCCAGCAGCTTATCGGGACAACAAGAGACCCAGTACTTC. This chain uses TRBV7-2 with TRBJ2-5; TRBD1 might be the D (6 bases). Trimming left V 2 bases short and J 2 bases short, with 9 bases between. The CDR3 runs to 14 residues. The germline V gene encodes CDR1 SGHTA and CDR2 FQGNSA.

The gene calls are TRBV7-3 and TRBJ2-2; 11 bases line up with TRBD1. CDR1 and CDR2 (germline): SGHTA, FQGTGA. V shed 6 bases, J shed 4 bases, and the junction held 10 bases outside the gene matches. The CDR3 contains 17 residues. CDR3 coding DNA: TGTGCCAGCAGTCCAAATTCGGACAGGGGGCGCACCGGGGAGCTGTTTTTT. It codes for CASSPNSDRGRTGELFF.

The chain is built from TRBV27 and TRBJ2-7; either TRBD1 or TRBD2 may supply D (6 bases each). Between the trimmed V and J ends, which lost 2 bases and 4 bases, there was a span of 15 bases. In germline, CDR1 is MNHEY, CDR2 SMNVEV (reference sequence). This CDR3 region has 15 residues. As DNA, the CDR3 is TGTGCCAGCAGTTTAAGGGGGACTTTTTTGTACGAGCAGTACTTC. It specifies CASSLRGTFLYEQYF.

J is TRBJ2-3 and V is TRBV5-4; 11 bases are a match to TRBD2. Per germline, CDR1 SGHNT and CDR2 YYREEE (reference sequence). The J segment lost 2 bases and the V segment lost 4 bases, leaving 3 bases of the junction unmatched. This CDR3 comprises 15 residues. The CDR3 DNA sequence: TGTGCCAGCAGCCAGACTAGCGGGAACACAGATACGCAGTATTTT. This codes for CASSQTSGNTDTQYF.

On this clone itself: Other DNA sequences within the sample encode an identical CDR3. This sequence joins TRBV7-9 and TRBJ2-2; D is ambiguous. V was pared by 4 bases and J by 6 bases, with 9 bases between. The CDR3 spans 13 residues. Germline V lookup: CDR1 SEHNR, CDR2 FQNEAQ (reference sequence). The CDR3: CASSSRVAGELFF. As DNA, the CDR3 is TGTGCCAGCAGCTCCAGAGTAGCCGGGGAGCTGTTTTTT.

This chain connects TRBV30 to TRBJ1-4; D uncertain. V lost 0 bases, J lost 10 bases, and 6 bases lay in between. From germline, CDR1 is GTSNPN and CDR2 SVGIG (reference sequence). This CDR3 has 11 residues. The CDR3 nucleotides are TGTGCCTGGAGTGTACGAGGAAAACTGTTTTTT. Translating it yields CAWSVRGKLFF.